A single TCR beta chain is shown here with its context. Its antigen is not identified. RNA transcripts were the source from which TCR beta CDR3 regions were amplified. HTBI primers were used in a first-round RT-PCR, which preceded a second-round multiplex PCR. Using its own MiXCR run on the multiplex PCR reads, TCRdb lists one record per CDR3 protein. The sample contains around 1.1 million distinct CDR3 sequences, less than 45% of which appear only once. These data are taken from a study of Graves' ophthalmopathy and Graves' hyperthyroidism. V lost 3 bases, J lost 4 bases, and 4 bases stayed unmatched. Germline CDR1 and CDR2: LNHDA and SQIVND (reference sequence). The CDR3 contains 16 residues. Study outcomes and limitations: Blood also held most thyroid clonotypes expanded above 0.001 frequency. Sensitivity of about 91% and specificity of almost 83% were achieved when a 13-signature model separated ophthalmopathy from stable hyperthyroidism.

The V gene is TRBV19, the J gene TRBJ1-6; 9 nucleotides align to TRBD1. Sequencing used peripheral blood or thyroid tissue (not recorded which). The source is an adult man with Graves' hyperthyroidism. This chain's CDR3 is CASSIPGQGYNSPLHF. The CDR3, as DNA: TGTGCCAGTAGTATTCCCGGACAGGGGTATAATTCACCCCTCCACTTT.